The 20 T cell receptor beta chains below all came from one sample that was sequenced in a study of blood T cells in healthy people across ages. With a J-beta primer mix and a sample-barcoded 5' primer, a second PCR ran 7 to 11 cycles. MiXCR, run by TCRdb on the 5' RACE reads, gives a single entry per CDR3 protein. The sample contains approximately 1.5 million distinct CDR3 sequences, about 35% of which appear only once. The source material was blood. These receptors were obtained from a woman in her twenties or thirties in good health.

With regard to this clonotype: This may be a read error: a much more frequent sequence differs by one nucleotide. The chain carries TRBV7-3 and TRBJ2-1, with TRBD1 matching over 8 bases. Per germline, CDR1 SGHTA and CDR2 FQGTGA. The CDR3 sequence is 18 residues long. For the CDR3, the DNA is TGTGCCAGCAGCCCGGGACAGGAACCCTCCAGATCCTACAATGAGCGGTTCTTC. It translates to CASSPGQEPSRSYNERFF.

This CDR3 reads CASSSPPGGMDYTQYF. In DNA form, the CDR3 reads TGTGCCAGCAGTTCCCCTCCCGGGGGGATGGACTATACGCAGTATTTT. The genes are TRBV6-2 or TRBV6-3 and TRBJ2-3; 7 bases align to TRBD2. In germline, CDR1 is MNHEY, CDR2 SVGEGT. With V trimmed by 4 bases and J by 7 bases, 14 bases remained unmatched. This CDR3 is 16 amino acids long.

The genes are TRBV3-1 and TRBJ2-7; 7 bases fit TRBD2. Trimming cost V 2 bases and J 5 bases; bases outside gene matches: 6. Germline V CDR1 and CDR2: LGHDT, YNNKEL (reference sequence). The CDR3 contains 14 residues. The CDR3 is CASSQRSGMNEQYF. CDR3 nucleotide sequence: TGTGCCAGCAGCCAAAGGAGCGGGATGAACGAGCAGTACTTC.

The table lists this clonotype with a few counts. The chain employs TRBV15 and TRBJ2-5, with 10 bases fitting TRBD1. CDR3 length: 16 amino acids. Germline V gene sequence: CDR1 LNHNV, CDR2 YYDKDF (reference sequence). The J segment lost 4 bases and the V segment lost 3 bases, leaving 8 bases of the junction unmatched. The CDR3 coding sequence is TGTGCCACCAGCAGGGACGGGACAGGGGACTTAGAGACCCAGTACTTC. Translating it yields CATSRDGTGDLETQYF.

The genes are TRBV27 and TRBJ1-6; 7 bases agree with TRBD1. The V segment lost 4 bases and the J segment 8 bases; nucleotides outside the gene matches: 11. From germline, CDR1 is MNHEY and CDR2 SMNVEV (reference sequence). This CDR3 comprises 16 residues. The CDR3: CASSSATGQIYSPLHF. The CDR3 DNA is TGTGCCAGCAGTTCCGCTACGGGACAGATATATTCACCCCTCCACTTT.

Concerning this clonotype: A read error may explain this, as a much larger clone is one base away. The rearrangement uses TRBV7-2 and TRBJ2-7; possibly TRBD1 or TRBD2 for D (5 bases each). CDR3 length: 11 amino acids. V dropped 10 bases and J dropped 12 bases, with 19 bases sitting between them. Germline V CDR1 and CDR2: SGHTA, FQGNSA. In nucleotides, the CDR3 is TGTGCCATCGCGGCTTTGGGGACCCGGTACTTC. This encodes CAIAALGTRYF.

The chain couples TRBV12-3 or TRBV12-4 to TRBJ1-5; a weak D match, TRBD1 (6 bases). The CDR3 loop spans 13 amino acids. V shed 7 bases and J shed 3 bases, with 10 bases lying between them. The CDR3 spells CASTRQANQPQHF. Here the CDR3 DNA reads TGTGCCAGCACCCGACAGGCCAATCAGCCCCAGCATTTT.

Remarks on this clonotype: A read error is possible here, since a much larger clone lies one base away. The conserved phenylalanine or tryptophan is not found at the CDR3 terminus, so this likely reflects a read error. The chain combines TRBV6-1 with TRBJ2-1; the match to TRBD2 covers 12 bases. Per germline, CDR1 MNHNS and CDR2 SASEGT. CDR3 length equals 15 residues. V trimming: 8 bases; J trimming: 1 base; junction bases outside the gene matches: 3. This chain's CDR3 is CASLTSGRSYNEQFV. In nucleotides, the CDR3 is TGTGCCAGCCTGACTAGCGGGAGATCCTACAATGAGCAGTTCGTC.

This chain joins TRBV30 and TRBJ1-2; D is unclear. Per germline, CDR1 GTSNPN and CDR2 SVGIG (reference sequence). This CDR3 comprises 13 residues. Trimming removed 3 bases at V and 5 bases at J, with 13 bases between. CDR3 nucleotide sequence: TGTGCCTGGAGCGGCGTCTTTGGGTATGGCTACACCTTC. Its protein is CAWSGVFGYGYTF.

The gene calls are TRBV3-1 and TRBJ1-1, with no clear D. The CDR3 spans 14 residues. Trimming stripped 0 bases from V and 7 bases from J, with 12 bases between. Germline V lookup: CDR1 LGHDT, CDR2 YNNKEL (reference sequence). This chain's CDR3 is CASSQDRPTLEAFF. The DNA for the CDR3 is TGTGCCAGCAGCCAAGATCGGCCAACCCTTGAAGCTTTCTTT.

This chain connects TRBV5-1 to TRBJ1-1; TRBD1 aligns across 7 bases. Looked up from germline, CDR1 is SGHRS and CDR2 is YFSETQ. V shed 6 bases and J 1 base; nucleotides not matched to a gene: 3. The CDR3 sequence is 13 residues long. The CDR3 is CASTTGENTEAFF. CDR3 nucleotide sequence: TGCGCCAGCACAACAGGGGAGAACACTGAAGCTTTCTTT.

The V and J genes are TRBV20-1 and TRBJ2-5, with 10 bases identical to TRBD2. In germline, CDR1 is DFQATT, CDR2 SNEGSKA (reference sequence). The junction had 6 bases not matched to a gene; V was cut back by 3 bases and J by 5 bases. The CDR3 contains 14 residues. CDR3 DNA sequence: TGCAGTGCTAGTAGCCTAGCGGGGGATGAGACCCAGTACTTC. Translated: CSASSLAGDETQYF.

Comment on this clonotype: The junction differs from germline at one of its ends, possibly a read error. The J gene is TRBJ1-2, the V gene TRBV13, with a tentative D call TRBD1 (5 bases). Germline V gives CDR1 PRHDT, CDR2 FYEKMQ (reference sequence). The length of the CDR3 is 20 residues. The CDR3 coding sequence is TGTGCCTGCAGCTCTGCCCTCCTCAGGGTTGCCAAGGGAGCGGTTGATGGCTACACCTTC. Amino acids: CACSSALLRVAKGAVDGYTF.

The chain has TRBV6-2 or TRBV6-3 and TRBJ2-2; no reliable D call. Deletions cut 0 bases from V and 5 bases from J, with 10 bases between. The CDR3 covers 15 residues. Germline V CDR1 and CDR2: MNHEY, SVGEGT. DNA for the CDR3: TGTGCCAGCAGTTACTCGATCCGTTATACCGGGGAGCTGTTTTTT. It codes for CASSYSIRYTGELFF.

This sequence joins TRBV29-1 and TRBJ1-2; D ambiguous. The CDR3 consists of 13 residues. Between the trimmed V and J ends, which lost 2 bases and 4 bases, there was a span of 11 bases. The germline V gene encodes CDR1 SQVTM and CDR2 ANQGSEA. CDR3 in amino acids: CSVEMERSYGYTF. CDR3 DNA: TGCAGCGTTGAAATGGAGAGGTCCTATGGCTACACCTTC. Full variable domain (outside the CDR3, taken from reference TRBV29-1 and TRBJ1-2): SAVISQKPSRDICQRGTSLTIQCQVDSQVTMMFWYRQQPGQSLTLIATANQGSEATYESGFVIDKFPISRPNLTFSTLTVSNMSPEDSSIYLCSVEMERSYGYTFGSGTRLTVV.

The chain combines TRBV18 with TRBJ2-7, with D unresolved. The end of the DNA aligns better with TRBJ2-5, so the J call may be wrong. In germline, CDR1 is KGHSH, CDR2 LQKENI. The CDR3 length is 15 residues. The CDR3 region has the DNA TGTGCCAGCTCACCAGGTGCGGTGGTCAGAGAGACCCAGTACTTC. Amino acids: CASSPGAVVRETQYF.

The gene calls are TRBV28 and TRBJ2-4; 9 bases align to TRBD1. CDR3 length equals 15 residues. CDR1 MDHEN and CDR2 SYDVKM come from the germline V gene. V shed 6 bases, J shed 13 bases, and the junction held 16 bases outside the gene matches. This chain's CDR3 is CASRVLGQGPYEQYF. CDR3 sequence (DNA): TGTGCCAGCAGGGTCCTGGGACAGGGTCCCTATGAGCAGTACTTC.

This chain links TRBV12-3 or TRBV12-4 with TRBJ1-1; D is possibly TRBD1 (5 bases). The V end lost 3 bases, the J end lost 2 bases, and 10 bases lay between the germline ends. CDR3 length equals 14 residues. CDR3 residues: CASSLTAFNTEAFF. CDR3 nucleotides: TGTGCCAGCAGTTTGACAGCATTCAACACTGAAGCTTTCTTT.

The CDR3 reads CASSQVSGSHEQYF. The CDR3 nucleotides read TGCGCCAGCAGCCAAGTTTCAGGTTCCCACGAGCAGTACTTC. The genes are TRBV4-1 and TRBJ2-7; D uncertain. The CDR3 totals 14 residues. Trimming pared 1 base from V and 5 bases from J, leaving 12 bases between. In germline, CDR1 is MGHRA, CDR2 YSYEKL.

This clonotype appeared many times. V and J are TRBV10-3 and TRBJ2-7; D uncertain. V lost 0 bases, J lost 1 base, and 7 bases lay in between. This CDR3 is built from 14 residues. The V gene's germline CDR1 is ENHRY and CDR2 SYGVKD. This CDR3 reads CAISESTVSYEQYF. CDR3 DNA sequence: TGTGCCATCAGTGAGTCAACTGTTTCCTACGAGCAGTACTTC.